Sequencing of this T cell receptor (beta chain) was carried out in a study of blood T cell repertoires in COVID-19. Study in general: T cells, B-cell-depleted T cells, or PBMCs supplied cDNA or gDNA.

TCRdb's copy holds only in-frame clones and misses some; the assay was immunoSEQ multiplex PCR. Of some 110,000 clones in the sample, more than 60% were seen once. Trimming at V came to 5 bases and at J to 7 bases, leaving 10 bases not matched to a gene. From germline, CDR1 is MDHEN and CDR2 SYDVKM. The CDR3 length is 14 residues. The chain links TRBV28 to TRBJ2-5, with 7 positions matching TRBD2. Source material: peripheral blood. The sequence derives from a man aged 50 or older with acute or convalescent COVID-19. The CDR3 protein is CASSQRELGRTQYF. The CDR3, as DNA: TGTGCCAGCAGTCAGCGGGAATTGGGCCGGACCCAGTACTTC.